The source of this T cell receptor beta chain is a study of T-cell reconstitution after alpha-beta-depleted transplantation in children. Points from the study as a whole: A year had passed since transplant, and T-cell counts and diversity by then came mostly from newly produced T cells. Several hundred expanded graft clones reportedly gave rise to the alpha-beta T cells present about two months after transplant. For some patients, TCRbeta diversity was high at day 60 because of recipient T cells and thymic progenitors that survived.

For TCRbeta, the library was prepared with unique molecular identifiers. TCRdb passed the PCR reads through MiXCR, listing each CDR3 protein once. The sample records 200,000 to 250,000 distinct CDR3 sequences, 7.5% to 9.5% being singletons. Germline-derived CDR1 and CDR2 are MNHEY and SVGAGI. The CDR3 extends over 18 amino acids. V was clipped by 0 bases and J by 3 bases, with 21 bases between them. This clonotype was picked up a small number of times. Its specificity is not known. This rearrangement joins TRBV6-5 to TRBJ2-7; perhaps TRBD1 as D (5 bases). Material: PBMCs, mostly from graft donor cells, obtained 360 days after TCRalphabeta/CD19-depleted stem cell transplant. The clonotype was recovered from a male patient aged 2 to 10 who had a stem cell transplant for acute myeloid leukemia, so the T cells may come from the graft donor. The CDR3 nucleotides are TGTGCCAGCAGTTACTCGATAAGTTTGACAGCGACCCTCTACGAGCAGTACTTC. As protein: CASSYSISLTATLYEQYF.